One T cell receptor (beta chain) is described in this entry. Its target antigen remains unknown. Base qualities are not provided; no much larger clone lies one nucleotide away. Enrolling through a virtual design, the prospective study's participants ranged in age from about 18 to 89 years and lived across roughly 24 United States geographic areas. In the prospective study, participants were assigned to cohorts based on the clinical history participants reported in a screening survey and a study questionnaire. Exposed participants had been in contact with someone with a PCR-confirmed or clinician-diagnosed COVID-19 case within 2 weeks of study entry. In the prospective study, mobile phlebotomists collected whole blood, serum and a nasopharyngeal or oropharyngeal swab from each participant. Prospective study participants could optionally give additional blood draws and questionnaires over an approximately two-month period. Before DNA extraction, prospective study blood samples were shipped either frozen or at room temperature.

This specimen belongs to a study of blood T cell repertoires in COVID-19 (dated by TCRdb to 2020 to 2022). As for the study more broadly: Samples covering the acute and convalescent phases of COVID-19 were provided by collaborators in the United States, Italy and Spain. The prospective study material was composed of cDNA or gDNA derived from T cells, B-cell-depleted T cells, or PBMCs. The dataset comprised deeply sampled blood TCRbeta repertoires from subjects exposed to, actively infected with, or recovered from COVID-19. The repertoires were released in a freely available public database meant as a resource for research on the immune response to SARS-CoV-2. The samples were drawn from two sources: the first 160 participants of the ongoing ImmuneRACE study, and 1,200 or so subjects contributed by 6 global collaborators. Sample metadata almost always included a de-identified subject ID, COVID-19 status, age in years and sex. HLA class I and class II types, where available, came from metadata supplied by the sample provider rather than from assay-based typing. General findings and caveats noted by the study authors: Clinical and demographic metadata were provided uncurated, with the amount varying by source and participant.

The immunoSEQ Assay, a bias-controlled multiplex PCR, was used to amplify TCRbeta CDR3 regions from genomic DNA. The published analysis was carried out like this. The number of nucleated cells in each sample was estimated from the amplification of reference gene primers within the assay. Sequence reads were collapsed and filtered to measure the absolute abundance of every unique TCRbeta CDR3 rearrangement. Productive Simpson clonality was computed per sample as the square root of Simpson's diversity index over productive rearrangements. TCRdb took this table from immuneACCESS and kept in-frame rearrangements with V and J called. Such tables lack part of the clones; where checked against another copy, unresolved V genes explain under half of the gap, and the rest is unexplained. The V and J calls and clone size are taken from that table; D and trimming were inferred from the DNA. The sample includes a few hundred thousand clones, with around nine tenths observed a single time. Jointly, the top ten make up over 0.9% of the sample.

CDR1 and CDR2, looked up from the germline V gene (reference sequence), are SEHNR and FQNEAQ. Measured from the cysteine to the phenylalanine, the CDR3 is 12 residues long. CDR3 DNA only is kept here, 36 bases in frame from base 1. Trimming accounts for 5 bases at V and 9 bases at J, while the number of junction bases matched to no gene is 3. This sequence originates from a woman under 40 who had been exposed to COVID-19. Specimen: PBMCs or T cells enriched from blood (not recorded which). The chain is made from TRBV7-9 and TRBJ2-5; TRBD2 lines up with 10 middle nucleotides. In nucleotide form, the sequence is TGTGCCAGCAGCCACACTAGCGGGGCCCAGTACTTC. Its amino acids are CASSHTSGAQYF. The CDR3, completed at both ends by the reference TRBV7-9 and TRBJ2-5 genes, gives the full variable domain DTGVSQNPRHKITKRGQNVTFRCDPISEHNRLYWYRQTLGQGPEFLTYFQNEAQLEKSRLLSDRFSAERPKGSFSTLEIQRTEQGDSAMYLCASSHTSGAQYFGPGTRLLVL.